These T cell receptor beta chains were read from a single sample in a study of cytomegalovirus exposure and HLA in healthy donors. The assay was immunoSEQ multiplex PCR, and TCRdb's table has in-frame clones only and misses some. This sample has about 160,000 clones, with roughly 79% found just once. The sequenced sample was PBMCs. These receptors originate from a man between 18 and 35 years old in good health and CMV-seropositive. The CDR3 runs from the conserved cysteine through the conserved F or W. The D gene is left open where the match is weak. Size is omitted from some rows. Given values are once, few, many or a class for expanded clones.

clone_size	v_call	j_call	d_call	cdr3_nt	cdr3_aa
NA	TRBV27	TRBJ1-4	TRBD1	TGTGCCAGCAGTCGTACAGGGGGGGGGCTTAATGAAAAACTGTTTTTT	CASSRTGGGLNEKLFF
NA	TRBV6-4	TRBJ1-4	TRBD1	TGTGCCAGCAGCCGGGACAGTAATGAAAAACTGTTTTTT	CASSRDSNEKLFF
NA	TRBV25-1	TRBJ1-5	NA	TGTGCCAGCAGTGAATTAGGAGATTATAGCAATCAGCCCCAGCATTTT	CASSELGDYSNQPQHF
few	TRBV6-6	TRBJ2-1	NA	TGTGCCAGCAGTTGGGGGGAGGCTCCCTACAATGAGCAGTTCTTC	CASSWGEAPYNEQFF
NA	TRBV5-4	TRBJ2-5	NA	TGTGCCAGCAGCCCCTCAACAGGGATAGTCGGAGAGACCCAGTACTTC	CASSPSTGIVGETQYF
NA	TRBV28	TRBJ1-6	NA	TGTGCCAGCATCGACAGTGGAAATTCACCCCTCCACTTT	CASIDSGNSPLHF
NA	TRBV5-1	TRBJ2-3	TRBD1	TGCGCCAGCAGCTTGGATGGGACAGGGGTAGATACGCAGTATTTT	CASSLDGTGVDTQYF
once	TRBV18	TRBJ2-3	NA	TGTGCCAGCTCCGCGGGTAGAGATACGCAGTATTTT	CASSAGRDTQYF
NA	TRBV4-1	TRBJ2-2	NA	TGCGCCAGCAGCCACCCCCAGGGGAACACCGGGGAGCTGTTTTTT	CASSHPQGNTGELFF
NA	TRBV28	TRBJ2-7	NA	TGTGCCGTTGGAGTCCCCTACGAGCAGTACTTC	CAVGVPYEQYF
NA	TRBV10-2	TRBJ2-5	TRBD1	TGCGCCAGCAGGCCGGACAGGGTTGGGGGAGAGACCCAGTACTTC	CASRPDRVGGETQYF
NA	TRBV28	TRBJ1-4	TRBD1	TGTGCCATCTTAAGGACAGGGGGCGCAGTTAATGAAAAACTGTTTTTT	CAILRTGGAVNEKLFF
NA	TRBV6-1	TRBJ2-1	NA	TGTGCCAGCAGGAAATTAGGGACTGCTGAGGTTGAGCAGTTCTTC	CASRKLGTAEVEQFF
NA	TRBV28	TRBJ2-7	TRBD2	TGTGCCAGCAGGCAACCGGGACTAGAGGGCGAGCAGTACTTC	CASRQPGLEGEQYF
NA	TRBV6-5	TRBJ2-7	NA	TGTGCCAGCAGTTCAAATCGACAGAAGCAGTACTTC	CASSSNRQKQYF
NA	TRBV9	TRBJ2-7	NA	TGTGCCAGCAGCGTAGATGAGGCATACGAGCAGTACTTC	CASSVDEAYEQYF
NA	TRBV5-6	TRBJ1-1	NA	TGTGCCAGCAGCTTACAGGGAAGCACTGAAGCTTTCTTT	CASSLQGSTEAFF